A selection of T cell receptor beta chains follows, all from one sample in a study of T-cell memory formation after mild COVID-19. TCRdb re-analysed the 5' RACE reads in MiXCR, keeping a single row per CDR3 protein. The profile shows about 360,000 distinct CDR3 sequences, approximately 15% of them singletons. Source material: PBMCs or a T cell subset sorted from them (not recorded which). These receptors were collected from a man younger than 35 who had mild COVID-19 (a few samples of this study predate the infection). Cell type and time point are not known. Both conserved end residues are part of each CDR3. D genes are given only for firm matches. For some rows the clone size is stated as once, few or many, or as a class when expanded; others skip it.

V	D	size	J	CDR3	DNA
TRBV2	TRBD1	.	TRBJ2-7	CASSEGTGEHEQYF	TGTGCCAGCAGTGAAGGGACAGGGGAGCACGAGCAGTACTTC
TRBV28	.	few	TRBJ1-5	CASSLFRWGNQPQHF	TGTGCCAGCAGTTTATTCAGATGGGGCAATCAGCCCCAGCATTTT
TRBV7-9	.	few	TRBJ2-1	CALEGSSYNEQFF	TGTGCCTTGGAGGGAAGCTCCTACAATGAGCAGTTCTTC
TRBV6-1	.	few	TRBJ2-2	CASSERGKNTGELFF	TGTGCCAGCAGTGAAAGGGGAAAGAACACCGGGGAGCTGTTTTTT
TRBV5-1	.	few	TRBJ2-1	CASSSLTRAYNEQFF	TGCGCCAGCAGCTCGCTTACGAGGGCCTACAATGAGCAGTTCTTC
TRBV29-1	.	.	TRBJ1-3	CSVWGSSGNTIYF	TGCAGCGTTTGGGGGAGCTCTGGAAACACCATATATTTT
TRBV3-1	.	few	TRBJ2-3	CASSQPGAPPDTQYF	TGTGCCAGCAGCCAGCCTGGGGCCCCCCCAGATACGCAGTATTTT
TRBV7-2	.	.	TRBJ1-2	CASTLESARGYGYTF	TGTGCCAGCACCCTAGAGTCGGCAAGGGGGTATGGCTACACCTTC
TRBV12-3/TRBV12-4	.	many	TRBJ2-1	CASSLAGPSYNEQFF	TGTGCCAGCAGTTTAGCGGGGCCCTCCTACAATGAGCAGTTCTTC
TRBV9	TRBD2	few	TRBJ2-3	CASSEQTGGVSTDTQYF	TGTGCCAGCAGCGAGCAGACGGGGGGTGTGAGCACAGATACGCAGTATTTT
TRBV12-5	.	few	TRBJ1-1	CASGLTRAGHHTEAFF	TGTGCTAGTGGTTTAACCCGTGCTGGGCATCACACTGAAGCTTTCTTT
TRBV7-2	.	few	TRBJ1-2	CASSPGMGGGGGYTF	TGTGCCAGCAGCCCAGGAATGGGGGGAGGCGGTGGCTACACCTTC
TRBV7-9	TRBD2	.	TRBJ2-5	CASIPRTSGGGETQYF	TGTGCCAGCATCCCCCGAACTAGCGGGGGCGGGGAGACCCAGTACTTC
TRBV27	TRBD1	few	TRBJ2-4	CASGDRGAKNIQYF	TGTGCCAGCGGGGACAGGGGAGCCAAAAACATTCAGTACTTC
TRBV27	.	few	TRBJ2-3	CASSTSRITDTQYF	TGTGCCAGCTCCACTAGCCGGATCACAGATACGCAGTATTTT
TRBV3-1	.	few	TRBJ2-3	CASSRRVDGGYTDTQYF	TGTGCCAGCAGCCGTCGCGTCGACGGAGGATACACAGATACGCAGTATTTT
TRBV7-2	.	few	TRBJ1-2	CASSLSSPGYGYTF	TGTGCCAGCAGCTTAAGTTCTCCGGGCTATGGCTACACCTTC
TRBV6-6	TRBD1	.	TRBJ1-5	CASSYSNRGRNQPQHF	TGTGCCAGCAGTTACTCGAACAGGGGGCGCAATCAGCCCCAGCATTTT
TRBV7-2	.	few	TRBJ2-1	CASSLARVNREQFF	TGTGCCAGCAGCTTAGCGAGGGTGAACCGAGAGCAGTTCTTC
TRBV29-1	TRBD1	few	TRBJ1-1	CSVGRDRGSTEAFF	TGCAGCGTTGGCCGGGACAGGGGTTCCACTGAAGCTTTCTTT
TRBV7-2	.	.	TRBJ1-4	CASTPTRNEKLFF	TGTGCCAGCACTCCTACCCGTAATGAAAAACTGTTTTTT
TRBV20-1	.	few	TRBJ1-1	CSAKQWNTEAFF	TGCAGTGCTAAGCAGTGGAACACTGAAGCTTTCTTT
TRBV20-1	.	few	TRBJ1-4	CSARDTQGGKLFF	TGCAGTGCTAGAGATACCCAGGGAGGAAAACTGTTTTTT
TRBV10-3	.	few	TRBJ2-3	CAISETGGTDTQYF	TGTGCCATCAGTGAGACGGGGGGCACAGATACGCAGTATTTT